The sequence of this T cell receptor beta chain was determined in a study of blood T cell repertoires in COVID-19. Looking at the study overall: Acute and convalescent COVID-19 samples came from the United States, Italy and Spain. From T cells, B-cell-depleted T cells, or PBMCs came the material, which was cDNA or gDNA.

In the authors' workflow: For nucleated cells, counts were estimated from reference gene primer amplification. The method was immunoSEQ multiplex PCR; TCRdb's version includes in-frame clones alone and lacks a portion of them. Clone size and V and J calls were adopted from that table, with D and trimming inferred from the DNA. The sample gives about 140,000 clones, 80% to 90% of which show up once; just under 0.95% is in the top ten. V shed 6 bases, J shed 7 bases, and the junction held 7 bases outside the gene matches. Germline CDR1 and CDR2: MNHEY and SMNVEV (reference sequence). This CDR3 is built from 13 residues.

Sequencing was performed on peripheral blood. This TCR derives from a woman aged 45-65 years with acute or convalescent COVID-19. The V and J genes are TRBV27 and TRBJ2-7, with 9 positions matching TRBD1. The CDR3 sequence is CASSRDRVKEQYF. DNA for the CDR3: TGTGCCAGCAGCCGGGACAGGGTGAAAGAGCAGTACTTC.